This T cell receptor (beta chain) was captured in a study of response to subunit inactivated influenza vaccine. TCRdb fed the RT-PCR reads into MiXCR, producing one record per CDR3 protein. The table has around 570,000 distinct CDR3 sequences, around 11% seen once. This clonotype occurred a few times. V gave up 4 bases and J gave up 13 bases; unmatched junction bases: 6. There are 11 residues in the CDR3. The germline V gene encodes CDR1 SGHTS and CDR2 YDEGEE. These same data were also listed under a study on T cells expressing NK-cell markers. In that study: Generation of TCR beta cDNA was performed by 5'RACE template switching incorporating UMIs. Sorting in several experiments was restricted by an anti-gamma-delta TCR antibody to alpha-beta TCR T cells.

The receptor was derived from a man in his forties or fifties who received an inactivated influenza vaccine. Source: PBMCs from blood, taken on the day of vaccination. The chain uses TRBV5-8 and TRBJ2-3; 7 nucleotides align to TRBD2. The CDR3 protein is CASSPLTSKYF. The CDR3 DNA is TGTGCCAGCAGCCCTCTGACTAGCAAGTATTTT.